This TCR beta chain originates from a study of shared clonotypes between healthy human individuals. General observations from the study: About 5% was the fraction of naive CD4 clonotypes found shared across several donors.

Points on this clone: Its antigen is unidentified.

Sequencing used immunoSEQ multiplex PCR; TCRdb keeps in-frame clones, though not all of them. The data show roughly 650,000 clones, with approximately 97% seen just once and about 0.057% held by the top ten. The CDR3 covers 14 residues. CDR1 MNHEY and CDR2 SVGAGI come from the germline V gene. The V segment lost 6 bases and the J segment 9 bases; nucleotides outside the gene matches: 14. This TCR was recovered from a woman in her 30s in good health. The chain carries TRBV6-5 and TRBJ2-7; 7 bases agree with TRBD1. Sample: naive CD4+ T cells sorted from blood. The sample's subset: CD45RA+ positively selected. The CDR3 nucleotides are TGTGCCAGCAGCCCCAGGGGGATCCCTGGGCGGCAGTACTTC. It encodes CASSPRGIPGRQYF.